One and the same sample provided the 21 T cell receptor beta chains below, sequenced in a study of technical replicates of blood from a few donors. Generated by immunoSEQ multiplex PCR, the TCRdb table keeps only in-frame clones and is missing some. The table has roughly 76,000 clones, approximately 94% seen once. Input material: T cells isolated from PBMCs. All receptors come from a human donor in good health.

CDR3 nucleotides: TGTGCCAGCAACTTTGGGGCTCCTTCTGGGAATCAGCCCCAGCATTTT. It codes for CASNFGAPSGNQPQHF. The gene calls are TRBV2 and TRBJ1-5; D perhaps matches TRBD1 (5 bases). The length of the CDR3 is 16 residues. Germline V gene data show CDR1 as SNHLY and CDR2 as FYNNEI. V was trimmed by 7 bases and J by 4 bases, leaving 20 bases between them.

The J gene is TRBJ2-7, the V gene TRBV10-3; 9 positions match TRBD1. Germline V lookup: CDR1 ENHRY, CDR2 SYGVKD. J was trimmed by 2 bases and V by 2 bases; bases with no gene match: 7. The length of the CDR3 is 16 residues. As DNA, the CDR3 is TGTGCCATCAGTGAGACGACCGGGACAGGGACCTACGAGCAGTACTTC. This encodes CAISETTGTGTYEQYF.

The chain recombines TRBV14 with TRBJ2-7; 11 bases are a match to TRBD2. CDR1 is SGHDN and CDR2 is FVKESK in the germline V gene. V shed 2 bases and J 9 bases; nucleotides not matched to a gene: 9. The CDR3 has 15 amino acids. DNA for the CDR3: TGTGCCAGCAGCCAATCCGGACTAGCGGGTGCGGCGCAGTACTTC. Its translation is CASSQSGLAGAAQYF.

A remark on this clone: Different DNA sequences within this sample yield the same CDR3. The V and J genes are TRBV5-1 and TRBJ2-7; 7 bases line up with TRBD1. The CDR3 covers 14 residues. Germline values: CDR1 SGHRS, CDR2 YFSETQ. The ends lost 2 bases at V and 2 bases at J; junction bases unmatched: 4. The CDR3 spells CASSLGQGAYEQYF. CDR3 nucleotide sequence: TGCGCCAGCAGCTTAGGCCAGGGGGCCTACGAGCAGTACTTC.

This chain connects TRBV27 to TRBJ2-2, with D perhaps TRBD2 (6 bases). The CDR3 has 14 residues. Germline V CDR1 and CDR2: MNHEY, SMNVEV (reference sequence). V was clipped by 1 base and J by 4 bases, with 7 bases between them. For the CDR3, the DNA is TGTGCCAGCAGTTTATGGGACTTCACCGGGGAGCTGTTTTTT. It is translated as CASSLWDFTGELFF.

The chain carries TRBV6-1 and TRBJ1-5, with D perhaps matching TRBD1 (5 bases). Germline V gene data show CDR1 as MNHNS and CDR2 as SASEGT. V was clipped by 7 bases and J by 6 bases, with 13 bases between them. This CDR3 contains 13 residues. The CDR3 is CASTETAPQPQHF. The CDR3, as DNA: TGTGCCAGCACCGAGACAGCGCCTCAGCCCCAGCATTTT.

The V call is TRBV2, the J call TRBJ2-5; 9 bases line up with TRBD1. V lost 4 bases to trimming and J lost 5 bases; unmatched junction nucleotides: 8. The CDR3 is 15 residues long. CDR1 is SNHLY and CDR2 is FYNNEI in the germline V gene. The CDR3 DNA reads TGTGCCAGCAGTGTAGGGGGACAGGGAGCGGAGACCCAGTACTTC. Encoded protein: CASSVGGQGAETQYF.

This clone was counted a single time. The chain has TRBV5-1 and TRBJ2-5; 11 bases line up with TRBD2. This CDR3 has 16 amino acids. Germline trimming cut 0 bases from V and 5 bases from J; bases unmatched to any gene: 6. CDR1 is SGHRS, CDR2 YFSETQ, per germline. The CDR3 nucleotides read TGCGCCAGCAGCTTGGATGGTAGCGGGGGGGCCGAGACCCAGTACTTC. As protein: CASSLDGSGGAETQYF.

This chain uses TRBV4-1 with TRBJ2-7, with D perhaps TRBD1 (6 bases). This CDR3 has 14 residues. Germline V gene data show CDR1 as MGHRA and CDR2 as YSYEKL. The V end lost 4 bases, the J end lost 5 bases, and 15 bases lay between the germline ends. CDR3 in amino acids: CASSRIQGTHEQYF. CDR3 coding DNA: TGCGCCAGCAGCCGTATCCAGGGGACCCACGAGCAGTACTTC.

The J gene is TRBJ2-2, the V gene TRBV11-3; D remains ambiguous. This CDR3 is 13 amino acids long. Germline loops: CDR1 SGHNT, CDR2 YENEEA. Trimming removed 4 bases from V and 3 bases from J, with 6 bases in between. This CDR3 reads CASSYEHTGELFF. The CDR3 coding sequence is TGTGCCAGCAGCTACGAGCACACCGGGGAGCTGTTTTTT.

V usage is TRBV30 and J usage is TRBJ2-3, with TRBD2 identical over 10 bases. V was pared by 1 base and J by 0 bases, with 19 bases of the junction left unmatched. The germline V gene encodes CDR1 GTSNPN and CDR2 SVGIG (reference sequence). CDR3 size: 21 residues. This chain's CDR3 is CAWSEGLILAGGRRSTDTQYF. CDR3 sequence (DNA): TGTGCCTGGAGTGAGGGGCTTATATTAGCGGGGGGCCGACGTAGCACAGATACGCAGTATTTT. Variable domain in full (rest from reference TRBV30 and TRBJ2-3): SQTIHQWPATLVQPVGSPLSLECTVEGTSNPNLYWYRQAAGRGLQLLFYSVGIGQISSEVPQNLSASRPQDRQFILSSKKLLLSDSGFYLCAWSEGLILAGGRRSTDTQYFGPGTRLTVL.

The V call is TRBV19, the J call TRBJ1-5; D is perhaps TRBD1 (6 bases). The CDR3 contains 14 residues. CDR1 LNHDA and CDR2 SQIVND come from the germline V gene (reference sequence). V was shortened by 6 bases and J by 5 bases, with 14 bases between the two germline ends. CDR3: CASRRQEGDQPQHF. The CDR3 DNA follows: TGTGCCAGTAGAAGACAGGAAGGGGATCAGCCCCAGCATTTT.

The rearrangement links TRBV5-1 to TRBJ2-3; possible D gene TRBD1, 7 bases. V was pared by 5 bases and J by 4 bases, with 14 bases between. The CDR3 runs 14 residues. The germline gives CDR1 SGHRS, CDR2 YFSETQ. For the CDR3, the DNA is TGCGCCAGCAGTCCGGGACAGCGGGCAGATACGCAGTATTTT. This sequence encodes CASSPGQRADTQYF.

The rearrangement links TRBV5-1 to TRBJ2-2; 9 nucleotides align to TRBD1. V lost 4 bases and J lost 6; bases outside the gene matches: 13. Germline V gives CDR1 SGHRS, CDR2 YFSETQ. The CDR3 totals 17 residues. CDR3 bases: TGCGCCAGCAGCGGGGACAGGGCCCATGGGGGGGCCGGGGAGCTGTTTTTT. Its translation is CASSGDRAHGGAGELFF.

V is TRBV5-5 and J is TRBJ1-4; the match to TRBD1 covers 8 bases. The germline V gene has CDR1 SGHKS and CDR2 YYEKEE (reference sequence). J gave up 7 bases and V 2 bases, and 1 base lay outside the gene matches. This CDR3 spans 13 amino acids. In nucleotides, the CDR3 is TGTGCCAGCAGCTTCGACAGGGGTGAAAAACTGTTTTTT. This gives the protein CASSFDRGEKLFF. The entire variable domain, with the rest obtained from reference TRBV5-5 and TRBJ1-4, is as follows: DAGVTQSPTHLIKTRGQQVTLRCSPISGHKSVSWYQQVLGQGPQFIFQYYEKEERGRGNFPDRFSARQFPNYSSELNVNALLLGDSALYLCASSFDRGEKLFFGSGTQLSVL.

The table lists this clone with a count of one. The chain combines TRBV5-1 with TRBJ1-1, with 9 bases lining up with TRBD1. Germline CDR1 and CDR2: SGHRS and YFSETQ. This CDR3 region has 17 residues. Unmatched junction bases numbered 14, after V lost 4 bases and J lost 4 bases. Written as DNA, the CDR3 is TGCGCCAGCAGCATCGGACAGGGGCTTTCCTTAGGCACTGAAGCTTTCTTT. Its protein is CASSIGQGLSLGTEAFF.

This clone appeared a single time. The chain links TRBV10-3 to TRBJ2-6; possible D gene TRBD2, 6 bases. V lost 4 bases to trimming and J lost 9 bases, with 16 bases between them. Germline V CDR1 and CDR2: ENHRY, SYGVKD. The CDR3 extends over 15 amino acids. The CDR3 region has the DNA TGTGCCATCAGTGGAGGCGGGGATTCTAACAACGTCCTGACTTTC. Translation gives CAISGGGDSNNVLTF.

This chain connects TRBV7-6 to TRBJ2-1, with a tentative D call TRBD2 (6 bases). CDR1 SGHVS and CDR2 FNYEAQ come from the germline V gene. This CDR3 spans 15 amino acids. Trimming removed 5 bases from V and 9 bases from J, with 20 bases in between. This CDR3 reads CASSPRPGGTGEQFF. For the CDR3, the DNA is TGTGCCAGCAGCCCCCGGCCCGGCGGGACGGGTGAGCAGTTCTTC.

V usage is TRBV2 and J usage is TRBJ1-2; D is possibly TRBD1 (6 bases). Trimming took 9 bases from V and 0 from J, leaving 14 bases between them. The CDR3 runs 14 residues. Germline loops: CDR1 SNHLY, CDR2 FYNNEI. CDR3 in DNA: TGTGCCAGTGATAGGGGGACTACTAACTATGGCTACACCTTC. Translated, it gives CASDRGTTNYGYTF. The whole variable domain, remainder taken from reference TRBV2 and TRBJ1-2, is EPEVTQTPSHQVTQMGQEVILRCVPISNHLYFYWYRQILGQKVEFLVSFYNNEISEKSEIFDDQFSVERPDGSNFTLKIRSTKLEDSAMYFCASDRGTTNYGYTFGSGTRLTVV.

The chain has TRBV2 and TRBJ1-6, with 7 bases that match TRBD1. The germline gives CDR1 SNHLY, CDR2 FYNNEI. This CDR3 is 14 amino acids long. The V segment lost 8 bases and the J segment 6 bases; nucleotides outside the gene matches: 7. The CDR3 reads CASVQGQSNSPLHF. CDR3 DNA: TGTGCCAGCGTACAGGGACAGTCTAATTCACCCCTCCACTTT.

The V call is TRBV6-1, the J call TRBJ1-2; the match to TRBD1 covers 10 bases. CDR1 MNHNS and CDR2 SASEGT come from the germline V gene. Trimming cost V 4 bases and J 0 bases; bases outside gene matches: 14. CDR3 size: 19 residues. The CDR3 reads CASSGADRDRGGSNYGYTF. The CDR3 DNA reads TGTGCCAGCAGTGGAGCCGATCGGGACAGGGGAGGCTCTAACTATGGCTACACCTTC.